This T cell receptor beta chain comes out of a study of T cells after posttransplantation cyclophosphamide. TCRdb's table, derived via immunoSEQ multiplex PCR, lists solely in-frame clones and lacks some. The record shows about 25,000 clones for this sample, with no singletons present. This clone was counted a few times. Its antigen is not known. Cyclophosphamide on days +3 and +4 followed busulfan-fludarabine conditioning and a marrow graft. Whole-study findings and limits: TRB clonality was highly associated with recipient CMV seropositivity and reactivation. Later blood repertoires were often dominated by clones from the donor CD8+ memory compartment. Blood and skin or GI T cell repertoires showed limited TRB overlap.

This CDR3 comprises 14 residues. The V segment lost 8 bases and the J segment 1 base; nucleotides outside the gene matches: 6. Germline V gives CDR1 MDHEN, CDR2 SYDVKM. This material consisted of PBMCs, taken after allogeneic stem cell transplant with posttransplant cyclophosphamide. V usage is TRBV28 and J usage is TRBJ2-7, with TRBD2 matching 9 bases. The sequence came from a male patient younger than 30 who received an allogeneic stem cell transplant from a related donor, was CMV-positive, and had no GVHD. Some T cells may trace back to the graft donor. Here the CDR3 reads CASPRSGGSYEQYF. CDR3 nucleotides: TGTGCCAGCCCTAGGAGCGGGGGGTCCTACGAGCAGTACTTC.